The 24 T cell receptor beta chains below come from one sample, sequenced in a study of T cells after posttransplantation cyclophosphamide (dated by TCRdb to about 2016). Library construction relied on the immunoSEQ multiplex PCR assay. TCRdb mirrors the immuneACCESS table, restricted to in-frame sequences. Some clones are absent from its copies; in checked studies, under half trace to an unresolved V gene, and the reason for the others is unknown. There are tens of thousands of clones in this sample, and none of them is a singleton. The top ten constitute roughly 2.4% of the sample. Specimen: PBMCs. These receptor sequences come from a man in his forties in good health, CMV-negative, and a related stem cell transplant donor.

This clone was observed a few times. Since a much larger clone is just one base distant, this may be a read error. The V call is TRBV7-2, the J call TRBJ2-2; 12 bases align to TRBD2. This CDR3 is built from 18 residues. Germline assignment: CDR1 SGHTA and CDR2 FQGNSA. The CDR3 loop reads CASSLGAVGLAGAGELLF. The CDR3 nucleotides are TGTGCCAGCAGCTTAGGGGCGGTGGGACTAGCGGGTGCCGGGGAGCTGCTTTTT.

There are many counts of this clone. The V gene is TRBV5-1, the J gene TRBJ2-5, with a possible D match to TRBD2 (5 bases). Germline CDR1 SGHRS, CDR2 YFSETQ. V was pared by 0 bases and J by 1 base, with 13 bases between. The CDR3 is made up of 16 amino acids. The DNA for the CDR3 is TGCGCCAGCAGCTTGGGAGGGTCCGGCGGCCAAGAGACCCAGTACTTC. Translating it yields CASSLGGSGGQETQYF.

Many counts were recorded for this clone. This chain's CDR3 is CASSEAAGGQPQHF. The CDR3 DNA follows: TGTGCCAGCAGTGAAGCGGCAGGGGGGCAGCCCCAGCATTTT. This rearrangement joins TRBV2 to TRBJ1-5, with TRBD1 matching 7 bases. Germline V gives CDR1 SNHLY, CDR2 FYNNEI. CDR3 size: 14 residues. Germline trimming cut 0 bases from V and 7 bases from J; bases unmatched to any gene: 3.

This clone was observed many times. The chain employs TRBV4-2 and TRBJ2-4; no reliable D call. V lost 1 base and J 5 bases, leaving 15 bases between the germline ends. CDR3 size: 16 residues. Germline assignment: CDR1 LGHNA and CDR2 YNFKEQ. CDR3 amino acids: CASSQGTTSAQNIQYF. Here the CDR3 DNA reads TGTGCCAGCAGCCAAGGTACCACCAGCGCTCAAAACATTCAGTACTTC.

This clone came up many times. As DNA, the CDR3 is TGTGCCAGCAGCCAAGATCAGGGTGTCAATCAGCCCCAGCATTTT. It encodes CASSQDQGVNQPQHF. The rearrangement links TRBV4-2 to TRBJ1-5; possible D gene TRBD1, 5 bases. Germline CDR1 is LGHNA and CDR2 is YNFKEQ. The CDR3 sequence is 15 residues long. Trimming left V 0 bases short and J 3 bases short, with 9 bases between.

Ten or more counts support this clone. The chain couples TRBV27 to TRBJ2-1, with D possibly being TRBD1 (6 bases). Germline V gives CDR1 MNHEY, CDR2 SMNVEV (reference sequence). The CDR3 is made up of 15 amino acids. Deletions cut 3 bases from V and 0 bases from J, with 9 bases between. For the CDR3, the DNA is TGTGCCAGCAGTTTGGACAGAAGCTCCTACAATGAGCAGTTCTTC. Amino acids: CASSLDRSSYNEQFF.

This clone came up many times. The chain employs TRBV6-5 and TRBJ2-5; TRBD1 might be the D (5 bases). The CDR3 is made up of 14 amino acids. Germline V gene lookup returns CDR1 MNHEY and CDR2 SVGAGI. V was clipped by 3 bases and J by 5 bases, with 13 bases between them. CDR3 sequence (DNA): TGTGCCAGCAGTTATTGGCAGGGTGGGGAGACCCAGTACTTC. It is translated as CASSYWQGGETQYF.

In this sample, this clone turned up many times. The V call is TRBV7-2, the J call TRBJ1-4; D is ambiguous. There are 13 residues in the CDR3. CDR1 is SGHTA, CDR2 FQGNSA, per germline. V lost 3 bases, J lost 0 bases, and 2 bases lay in between. The CDR3 loop is CASSFSTNEKLFF. DNA for the CDR3: TGTGCCAGCAGCTTCTCAACTAATGAAAAACTGTTTTTT.

This clone was seen at least ten times. The gene calls are TRBV10-3 and TRBJ1-3; TRBD1 aligns across 8 bases. The V gene's germline CDR1 is ENHRY and CDR2 SYGVKD. This CDR3 region has 16 residues. V was pared by 9 bases and J by 0 bases, with 10 bases of the junction left unmatched. CDR3 in amino acids: CAISGGGEGSGNTIYF. The CDR3 nucleotides read TGTGCCATATCAGGGGGCGGGGAAGGCTCTGGAAACACCATATATTTT.

This clone was counted ten times or more. The V gene is TRBV7-9, the J gene TRBJ2-5, with 11 bases that match TRBD2. V lost 4 bases to trimming and J lost 4 bases; unmatched junction nucleotides: 8. Germline V CDR1 and CDR2: SEHNR, FQNEAQ (reference sequence). The CDR3 length is 16 residues. CDR3 sequence: CASSSLSGRARETQYF. CDR3 nucleotide sequence: TGTGCCAGCAGCTCGCTTAGCGGGAGGGCCCGAGAGACCCAGTACTTC.

This clone was counted ten times or more. Here the CDR3 DNA reads TGTGCCAGTAGTGTGAGACTGTATAGCAATCAGCCCCAGCATTTT. Protein: CASSVRLYSNQPQHF. The chain joins TRBV19 to TRBJ1-5; no clear D gene. The CDR3 loop spans 15 amino acids. Germline loops: CDR1 LNHDA, CDR2 SQIVND (reference sequence). V shed 5 bases and J shed 0 bases, with 11 bases lying between them.

This clone showed up many times. The J gene is TRBJ2-1, the V gene TRBV7-9; 10 nucleotides agree with TRBD2. This CDR3 spans 19 amino acids. CDR1 and CDR2 (germline): SEHNR, FQNEAQ (reference sequence). Trimming at V came to 3 bases and at J to 4 bases, leaving 15 bases not matched to a gene. The DNA for the CDR3 is TGTGCCAGCAGCTTCGATAGTGGACCGGGACTAGCGAGTTACAATGAGCAGTTCTTC. Its translation: CASSFDSGPGLASYNEQFF.

This clone was counted ten times or more. The genes are TRBV6-6 and TRBJ2-7, with D perhaps matching TRBD2 (6 bases). CDR3 length: 14 amino acids. Per the germline V gene, CDR1 is MNHNY and CDR2 is SVGAGI (reference sequence). The ends were cut back, 6 bases at V and 6 bases at J, with 18 bases in the middle. CDR3 in amino acids: CASSPGLPWGEQYF. The CDR3 region has the DNA TGTGCCAGCAGCCCGGGACTGCCGTGGGGCGAGCAGTACTTC.

This clone has ten or more counts. The genes are TRBV11-2 and TRBJ1-1, with 8 bases lining up with TRBD1. J gave up 1 base and V 5 bases, and 9 bases lay outside the gene matches. Looked up from germline, CDR1 is SGHAT and CDR2 is FQNNGV. The CDR3 loop spans 16 amino acids. The chain's CDR3 is CASSPRGQGANTEAFF. CDR3 nucleotide sequence: TGTGCCAGCAGCCCCCGGGGGCAGGGGGCGAACACTGAAGCTTTCTTT. Supplemented by reference TRBV11-2 and TRBJ1-1, the full variable domain reads EAGVAQSPRYKIIEKRQSVAFWCNPISGHATLYWYQQILGQGPKLLIQFQNNGVVDDSQLPKDRFSAERLKGVDSTLKIQPAKLEDSAVYLCASSPRGQGANTEAFFGQGTRLTVV.

The chain couples TRBV9 to TRBJ2-1, with 16 bases aligning to TRBD2. CDR3 length equals 15 residues. CDR1 and CDR2 from the germline V gene are SGDLS and YYNGEE. V lost 4 bases, J lost 7 bases, and 2 bases stayed unmatched. CDR3 nucleotides: TGTGCCAGCAGCCCGGGACTAGCGGGAGGGAATGAGCAGTTCTTC. Translated: CASSPGLAGGNEQFF.

This clone was detected many times. The chain links TRBV6-5 to TRBJ2-3; TRBD2 matches at 8 bases. Germline CDR1 is MNHEY and CDR2 is SVGAGI. This CDR3 comprises 15 residues. Germline trimming cut 3 bases from V and 6 bases from J; bases unmatched to any gene: 8. The CDR3 DNA reads as TGTGCCAGCAGTTATCTGCGGGAGGCGCCGGATACGCAGTATTTT. Translation: CASSYLREAPDTQYF.

This clone was seen ten or more times. The chain is built from TRBV28 and TRBJ1-1, with TRBD1 as a possible D gene (5 bases). The V gene lost 4 bases and the J gene lost 5 bases, with 20 bases spanning the gap. The CDR3 runs to 16 residues. Germline loops: CDR1 MDHEN, CDR2 SYDVKM. DNA of the CDR3: TGTGCCAGCAGTTATAAACGGGGGTTCTCGGGGACTGAAGCTTTCTTT. Amino acids: CASSYKRGFSGTEAFF.

This clone has a count of ten or more. The chain has TRBV27 and TRBJ1-1; D gene uncertain. Germline V gene lookup returns CDR1 MNHEY and CDR2 SMNVEV (reference sequence). CDR3 length: 11 residues. V was cut by 11 bases and J by 5 bases, with 12 bases left in between. The CDR3 protein is CASREGTEAFF. Written as DNA, the CDR3 is TGTGCCTCCCGGGAGGGAACTGAAGCTTTCTTT.

In this sample, this clone turned up many times. The gene calls are TRBV7-8 and TRBJ2-7; 11 bases agree with TRBD2. V lost 5 bases and J lost 2; bases outside the gene matches: 17. From germline, CDR1 is SGHVS and CDR2 FQNEAQ. The CDR3 contains 19 residues. For the CDR3, the DNA is TGTGCCAGCAGCACACCGACTAGCGGGAAGGATTACACAGCCTACGAGCAGTACTTC. Translation gives CASSTPTSGKDYTAYEQYF.

This clone occurred many times. The rearrangement uses TRBV23-1 and TRBJ1-4; tentatively, D is TRBD1 (5 bases). TRBV23-1 is treated as an ORF (open reading frame) with a function not yet certain. Trimming left V 4 bases short and J 6 bases short, with 18 bases between. There are 16 residues in the CDR3. Here the CDR3 reads CASSRHRPGLDEKLFF. In nucleotides, the CDR3 is TGCGCCAGCAGTCGCCACCGTCCGGGACTGGATGAAAAACTGTTTTTT.

This clone has a count of ten or more. This sequence joins TRBV7-3 and TRBJ1-1, with D possibly being TRBD1 (6 bases). The CDR3 contains 14 residues. V was pared by 5 bases and J by 5 bases, with 15 bases between. The germline V gene encodes CDR1 SGHTA and CDR2 FQGTGA. CDR3: CASSLAQGGTEAFF. CDR3 sequence (DNA): TGTGCCAGCAGCCTAGCACAGGGTGGTACTGAAGCTTTCTTT.

This clone was recorded many times. The chain couples TRBV30 to TRBJ1-2; tentatively, D is TRBD1 (6 bases). The V gene's germline CDR1 is GTSNPN and CDR2 SVGIG (reference sequence). This CDR3 has 13 residues. V shed 5 bases and J shed 4 bases, with 14 bases lying between them. The CDR3 sequence is CAWGRDRPYGYTF. The CDR3 DNA follows: TGTGCCTGGGGCCGAGACAGGCCCTATGGCTACACCTTC. Supplemented by reference TRBV30 and TRBJ1-2, the full variable domain reads SQTIHQWPATLVQPVGSPLSLECTVEGTSNPNLYWYRQAAGRGLQLLFYSVGIGQISSEVPQNLSASRPQDRQFILSSKKLLLSDSGFYLCAWGRDRPYGYTFGSGTRLTVV.

This clone was seen repeatedly, ten times or more. This chain uses TRBV29-1 with TRBJ1-3; D is uncertain. V gave up 3 bases and J gave up 0 bases, with 3 bases separating them. The CDR3 runs to 12 residues. Germline V lookup: CDR1 SQVTM, CDR2 ANQGSEA. The CDR3 sequence: CSVDGSGNTIYF. The DNA for the CDR3 is TGCAGCGTTGACGGCTCTGGAAACACCATATATTTT. The complete variable domain, with remaining parts taken from reference TRBV29-1 and TRBJ1-3, reads SAVISQKPSRDICQRGTSLTIQCQVDSQVTMMFWYRQQPGQSLTLIATANQGSEATYESGFVIDKFPISRPNLTFSTLTVSNMSPEDSSIYLCSVDGSGNTIYFGEGSWLTVV.

Ten or more counts support this clone. This sequence joins TRBV18 and TRBJ2-7; D not resolved. The CDR3 loop spans 11 amino acids. Germline lookup yields CDR1 KGHSH and CDR2 LQKENI. Between the trimmed V and J ends, which lost 6 bases and 0 bases, there was a span of 3 bases. The CDR3: CASSRSYEQYF. The CDR3 coding sequence is TGTGCCAGCTCCCGCTCCTACGAGCAGTACTTC.